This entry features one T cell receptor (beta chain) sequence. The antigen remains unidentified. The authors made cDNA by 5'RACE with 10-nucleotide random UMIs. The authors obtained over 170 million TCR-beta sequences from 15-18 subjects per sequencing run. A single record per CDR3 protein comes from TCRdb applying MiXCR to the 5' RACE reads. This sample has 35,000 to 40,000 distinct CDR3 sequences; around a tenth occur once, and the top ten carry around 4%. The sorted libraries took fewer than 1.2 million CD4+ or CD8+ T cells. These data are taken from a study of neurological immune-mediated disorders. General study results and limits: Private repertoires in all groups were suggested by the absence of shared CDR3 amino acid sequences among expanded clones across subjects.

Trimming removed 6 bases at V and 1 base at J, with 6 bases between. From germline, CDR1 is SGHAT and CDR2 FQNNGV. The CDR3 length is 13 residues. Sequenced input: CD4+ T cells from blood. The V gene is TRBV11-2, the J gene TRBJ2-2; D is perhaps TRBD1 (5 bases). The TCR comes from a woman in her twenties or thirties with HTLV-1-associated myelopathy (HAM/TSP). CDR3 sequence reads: CASSRGNTGELFF. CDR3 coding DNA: TGTGCCAGCAGTAGGGGGAACACCGGGGAGCTGTTTTTT. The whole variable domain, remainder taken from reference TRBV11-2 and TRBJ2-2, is EAGVAQSPRYKIIEKRQSVAFWCNPISGHATLYWYQQILGQGPKLLIQFQNNGVVDDSQLPKDRFSAERLKGVDSTLKIQPAKLEDSAVYLCASSRGNTGELFFGEGSRLTVL.